The T cell receptor (beta chain) under discussion was sequenced for a study of blood T cells in healthy people across ages. Sample-barcoded 5' priming and a J-beta primer mix drove a second PCR of about 7 to 11 cycles. All cDNA molecules were each tagged by a template-switch adaptor with 12 random nucleotides. Each of the samples gave a minimum of 2.5 million paired-end reads that contained CDR3. TCRdb passed the 5' RACE reads through MiXCR, listing each CDR3 protein once. The sample contains approximately 2,000,000 distinct CDR3 sequences, roughly two fifths of which appear only once. Whole-study findings and limits: The long-lived group displayed more naive CD4+ cells, plus higher diversity, than the aged donors did.

The CDR3 is made up of 16 amino acids. V shed 3 bases and J shed 2 bases, with 11 bases lying between them. As to this clonotype: Its cognate antigen is unknown.

Sequenced material: blood. This chain links TRBV12-3 or TRBV12-4 with TRBJ1-6; the D gene is possibly TRBD1 (5 bases). This clonotype was obtained from a human donor in good health. CDR3: CASSLRGPAYNSPLHF. The CDR3 DNA reads TGTGCCAGCAGTTTGCGGGGACCGGCCTATAATTCACCCCTCCACTTT.